Following are 13 T cell receptor beta chains from one sample sequenced in a study of CD8 T cells in ankylosing spondylitis. TCRdb redid the calling of the 5' RACE reads with MiXCR, one entry per CDR3 protein. There are 200,000 or so distinct CDR3 sequences in the sample; around 13% occur only once, and 11% lies in the top ten. Sample: blood, either unsorted or a sorted T cell fraction (not recorded which). Receptor source: a female donor with ankylosing spondylitis or in good health (not recorded which).

This clonotype was detected many times. The chain uses TRBV29-1 and TRBJ2-2; D unresolved. The CDR3 covers 12 residues. V dropped 4 bases and J dropped 6 bases, with 9 bases sitting between them. The germline CDR1 and CDR2 sequences are SQVTM and ANQGSEA. Written as DNA, the CDR3 is TGCAGCGTTGGAGTCGGTGCCGGGGAGCTGTTTTTT. It translates to CSVGVGAGELFF.

This clonotype occurred many times. The chain has TRBV4-1 and TRBJ2-1; D gene unclear. The V end was cut by 0 bases, the J end by 3 bases, with 9 bases between. This CDR3 region has 15 residues. The germline V gene has CDR1 MGHRA and CDR2 YSYEKL. This chain's CDR3 is CASSQDRPSYNEQFF. The CDR3 coding sequence is TGCGCCAGCAGCCAAGATCGGCCTAGCTACAATGAGCAGTTCTTC.

This clonotype was found a few times. The chain combines TRBV7-9 with TRBJ1-6; the match to TRBD1 covers 8 bases. CDR1 and CDR2 (germline): SEHNR, FQNEAQ (reference sequence). CDR3 length equals 17 residues. Losses at the gene ends were 3 bases for V and 6 bases for J; bases not matched to a gene: 10. CDR3 nucleotide sequence: TGTGCCAGCAGCTTCCACGACTTACAGGGGGTTAATTCACCCCTCCACTTT. As protein: CASSFHDLQGVNSPLHF. Looking up the rest from reference TRBV7-9 and TRBJ1-6 gives the full variable domain: DTGVSQNPRHKITKRGQNVTFRCDPISEHNRLYWYRQTLGQGPEFLTYFQNEAQLEKSRLLSDRFSAERPKGSFSTLEIQRTEQGDSAMYLCASSFHDLQGVNSPLHFGNGTRLTVT.

The CDR3 loop reads CASSFLAEGHQQYF. The CDR3 region has the DNA TGTGCCAGCAGTTTCCTAGCGGAAGGTCACCAGCAGTACTTC. The chain joins TRBV12-3 or TRBV12-4 to TRBJ2-7; 7 bases fit TRBD2. V shed 3 bases, J shed 8 bases, and the junction held 10 bases outside the gene matches. The CDR3 loop spans 14 amino acids.

This clonotype was counted many times. The chain couples TRBV7-6 to TRBJ1-5; TRBD1 matches at 7 bases. CDR1 and CDR2 (germline): SGHVS, FNYEAQ. This CDR3 contains 21 residues. Unmatched junction bases numbered 20, after V lost 3 bases and J lost 0 bases. DNA of the CDR3: TGTGCCAGCAGCTTTTTCCCGCGTTTCCGGGACAGAATTTCTAGCAATCAGCCCCAGCATTTT. Its protein is CASSFFPRFRDRISSNQPQHF.

This clonotype was observed at least ten times. The rearrangement uses TRBV5-1 and TRBJ1-1, with 9 bases fitting TRBD1. Germline assignment: CDR1 SGHRS and CDR2 YFSETQ. V lost 4 bases and J lost 1; bases outside the gene matches: 14. The CDR3 sequence is 18 residues long. CDR3 bases: TGCGCCAGCAGCCCTGGGACAGGGCGAACGCGCCCGAACACTGAAGCTTTCTTT. This gives the protein CASSPGTGRTRPNTEAFF.

With respect to this clonotype: A single base separates this from a much larger clone, so it may be a read error. The missing conserved phenylalanine or tryptophan at the end of this CDR3 makes a read error likely. The chain links TRBV10-3 to TRBJ1-5, with D perhaps TRBD1 (6 bases). Germline CDR1 reads ENHRY; CDR2 reads SYGVKD. The V gene lost 4 bases and the J gene lost 3 bases, with 22 bases spanning the gap. CDR3 length: 18 residues. CDR3 region: CAISGNFNRDANNQPQHS. For the CDR3, the DNA is TGTGCCATCAGTGGAAATTTTAACAGGGACGCGAACAATCAGCCCCAGCATTCT.

The sample holds a few counts of this clonotype. The chain uses TRBV6-1 and TRBJ2-5, with D unresolved. V gave up 4 bases and J gave up 4 bases, with 10 bases separating them. Germline lookup yields CDR1 MNHNS and CDR2 SASEGT. The CDR3 runs 13 residues. The CDR3 region is CASSVGERETQYF. As DNA, the CDR3 is TGTGCCAGCAGTGTGGGCGAAAGAGAGACCCAGTACTTC.

This clonotype showed up many times. This chain uses TRBV20-1 with TRBJ2-5; 9 bases map to TRBD1. From germline, CDR1 is DFQATT and CDR2 SNEGSKA (reference sequence). The CDR3 is made up of 13 amino acids. Germline trimming cut 6 bases from V and 5 bases from J; bases unmatched to any gene: 7. CDR3 in amino acids: CSAVRDRVETQYF. The CDR3 bases are TGCAGTGCGGTCCGGGACAGGGTGGAGACCCAGTACTTC.

This clonotype was detected once. A much larger clone sits a single nucleotide away, making a read error possible. The rearrangement links TRBV5-6 to TRBJ1-6; unclear D gene. The CDR3 has 17 residues. CDR1 is SGHDT and CDR2 is YYEEEE in the germline V gene. The CDR3 region is CAGSLGSGSSYNSPLHF. The CDR3 DNA is TGTGCCGGCAGCTTGGGGTCGGGGAGCTCCTATAATTCACCCCTCCACTTT.

The chain couples TRBV20-1 to TRBJ2-1; 12 nucleotides agree with TRBD2. Trimming cost V 2 bases and J 3 bases; bases outside gene matches: 5. This CDR3 comprises 16 residues. Germline values: CDR1 DFQATT, CDR2 SNEGSKA (reference sequence). The CDR3 sequence is CSARSTSGRNYNEQFF. The CDR3 DNA follows: TGCAGTGCTAGAAGCACTAGCGGGAGGAACTACAATGAGCAGTTCTTC.

This clonotype was observed at least ten times. V and J are TRBV12-3 or TRBV12-4 and TRBJ1-2; D ambiguous. This CDR3 has 13 amino acids. V was shortened by 4 bases and J by 4 bases, with 10 bases between the two germline ends. In DNA form, the CDR3 reads TGTGCCAGCAGTTCCGGGTTGGGCTATGGCTACACCTTC. Translation: CASSSGLGYGYTF.

There are many counts of this clonotype. This chain joins TRBV5-1 and TRBJ2-7; possible D gene TRBD2, 5 bases. The V gene's germline CDR1 is SGHRS and CDR2 YFSETQ. V shed 2 bases and J shed 3 bases, with 15 bases lying between them. The CDR3 runs to 15 residues. CDR3: CASSLSAGIRYEQYF. In nucleotides, the CDR3 is TGCGCCAGCAGCTTATCGGCGGGTATCCGCTACGAGCAGTACTTC.